The 20 T cell receptor beta chains below all came from one sample that was sequenced in a study of T cell responses to AZD1222 COVID-19 vaccine. Libraries were prepared by immunoSEQ multiplex PCR; TCRdb keeps only in-frame clonotypes and omits some of them. The table records over 100,000 clones, about 90% of them present only once. Material: peripheral blood, obtained on day 0 of AZD1222 vaccination. These receptors originate from an adult in good health.

The table lists this clone with a few counts. The J gene is TRBJ1-2, the V gene TRBV9, with D uncertain. The V gene's germline CDR1 is SGDLS and CDR2 YYNGEE. The CDR3 is 18 residues long. V was cut by 0 bases and J by 4 bases, with 22 bases left in between. The CDR3 protein is CASSVGDWVGNPFYGYTF. DNA of the CDR3: TGTGCCAGCAGCGTAGGGGATTGGGTAGGGAATCCATTCTATGGCTACACCTTC.

The V and J genes are TRBV10-1 and TRBJ2-1; no clear D. V lost 4 bases to trimming and J lost 0 bases, with 13 bases between them. The CDR3 is 16 amino acids. CDR1 is WNHNN, CDR2 SYGVQD, per germline (reference sequence). The CDR3 loop is CASSGIALSSYNEQFF. Here the CDR3 DNA reads TGCGCCAGCAGTGGAATAGCTCTGAGCTCCTACAATGAGCAGTTCTTC.

This chain connects TRBV10-3 to TRBJ1-4; possible D gene TRBD1, 6 bases. V lost 4 bases to trimming and J lost 0 bases, with 9 bases between them. Looked up from germline, CDR1 is ENHRY and CDR2 is SYGVKD. This CDR3 has 15 residues. CDR3 nucleotide sequence: TGTGCCATCAGTGGGGGGCCTGCAACTAATGAAAAACTGTTTTTT. It is translated as CAISGGPATNEKLFF.

This chain links TRBV3-1 (or the pseudogene TRBV3-2) with TRBJ2-1; D not certain. This CDR3 is built from 12 residues. Germline CDR1 and CDR2: LGHDT and YNNKEL (reference sequence). Trimming stripped 0 bases from V and 7 bases from J, with 4 bases between. CDR3 sequence (DNA): TGTGCCAGCAGCCAAGATGGAAATGAGCAGTTCTTC. As protein: CASSQDGNEQFF.

The chain recombines TRBV27 with TRBJ2-7; the match to TRBD2 covers 12 bases. Germline V gene sequence: CDR1 MNHEY, CDR2 SMNVEV (reference sequence). Trimming took 8 bases from V and 5 from J; bases not matched to a gene: 4. This CDR3 comprises 13 residues. The CDR3 DNA reads TGTGCCAGCTCGACTAGCGGGAGACACGAGCAGTACTTC. It translates to CASSTSGRHEQYF.

The J gene is TRBJ1-1, the V gene TRBV7-3; unclear D gene. The V end lost 5 bases, the J end lost 3 bases, and 13 bases lay between the germline ends. CDR3 length: 14 amino acids. Germline V CDR1 and CDR2: SGHTA, FQGTGA. CDR3 residues: CASSPRRGDTEAFF. The CDR3 bases are TGTGCCAGCAGCCCTCGCCGCGGGGACACTGAAGCTTTCTTT.

This clone was observed once. The chain employs TRBV9 and TRBJ1-4, with D perhaps matching TRBD1 (6 bases). This CDR3 comprises 13 residues. Trimming pared 3 bases from V and 8 bases from J, leaving 11 bases between. CDR1 and CDR2 (germline): SGDLS, YYNGEE. CDR3 sequence reads: CASSGGGKEKLFF. CDR3 coding DNA: TGTGCCAGCAGCGGAGGGGGGAAAGAAAAACTGTTTTTT.

The chain employs TRBV2 and TRBJ1-1, with a tentative D call TRBD1 (5 bases). This CDR3 comprises 15 residues. CDR1 and CDR2 (germline): SNHLY, FYNNEI. Deletions cut 7 bases from V and 0 bases from J, with 15 bases between. For the CDR3, the DNA is TGTGCCAGCACCGGGGATACAGGAGTGAACACTGAAGCTTTCTTT. It yields the protein CASTGDTGVNTEAFF.

The J gene is TRBJ1-1, the V gene TRBV30, with D uncertain. V lost 0 bases, J lost 4 bases, and 3 bases lay in between. This CDR3 contains 11 residues. CDR1 and CDR2 (germline): GTSNPN, SVGIG (reference sequence). Here the CDR3 DNA reads TGTGCCTGGAGTGTCAGCACTGAAGCTTTCTTT. Its translation: CAWSVSTEAFF.

The sample holds one count of this clone. The chain uses TRBV15 and TRBJ2-7; weak D call: TRBD2 (5 bases). This CDR3 contains 16 residues. Trimming took off 0 bases at V and 2 bases at J, with 14 bases between the two ends. The germline V gene encodes CDR1 LNHNV and CDR2 YYDKDF (reference sequence). The CDR3 loop is CATSRDFGIPPYEQYF. The CDR3 DNA reads as TGTGCCACCAGCAGAGATTTCGGGATCCCCCCCTACGAGCAGTACTTC.

This sequence joins TRBV9 and TRBJ1-2; 10 bases fit TRBD1. The CDR3 is 16 amino acids. J lost 8 bases, V lost 3 bases, and 13 bases had no gene match. CDR1 is SGDLS, CDR2 YYNGEE, per germline. This chain's CDR3 is CASSAATPGQGYGYTF. The CDR3 DNA is TGTGCCAGCAGCGCAGCTACTCCGGGACAGGGGTACGGCTACACCTTC.

The chain recombines TRBV11-2 with TRBJ1-2, with D possibly TRBD1 on 5 matching bases. Germline-derived CDR1 and CDR2 are SGHAT and FQNNGV. CDR3 length: 14 residues. The V and J ends lost 0 bases and 4 bases respectively, with 9 bases between them. CDR3 region: CASSLDRQSYGYTF. CDR3 bases: TGTGCCAGCAGCTTAGATAGACAGTCCTATGGCTACACCTTC.

J is TRBJ2-5 and V is TRBV20-1; D not certain. V was pared by 2 bases and J by 7 bases, with 8 bases between. The CDR3 has 11 residues. Per the germline V gene, CDR1 is DFQATT and CDR2 is SNEGSKA (reference sequence). DNA of the CDR3: TGCAGTGCTAGATTAGAGAGGACCCAGTACTTC. Translated, it gives CSARLERTQYF.

The gene calls are TRBV4-1 and TRBJ2-1; 12 bases line up with TRBD2. Germline lookup yields CDR1 MGHRA and CDR2 YSYEKL. Trimming removed 4 bases from V and 0 bases from J; junction bases left unmatched: 7. The CDR3 runs to 18 residues. CDR3 in amino acids: CASSPGLAGRGSYNEQFF. In DNA, the CDR3 is TGCGCCAGCAGCCCAGGACTAGCGGGGAGGGGCTCCTACAATGAGCAGTTCTTC.

This chain joins TRBV4-1 and TRBJ1-5; no reliable D call. V was shortened by 1 base and J by 9 bases, with 10 bases between the two germline ends. There are 13 residues in the CDR3. CDR1 and CDR2 (germline): MGHRA, YSYEKL. In DNA, the CDR3 is TGCGCCAGCAGCCAAGTGCCATTGACGCCCCAGCATTTT. Translating it yields CASSQVPLTPQHF.

V gene TRBV6-2 or TRBV6-3 combines with J gene TRBJ1-6, with 8 bases fitting TRBD1. Trimming took 6 bases from V and 7 from J; bases not matched to a gene: 11. From germline, CDR1 is MNHEY and CDR2 SVGEGT. This CDR3 has 16 residues. CDR3 loop: CASSRGDRQTNSPLHF. CDR3 DNA: TGTGCCAGCAGCCGAGGGGACAGGCAGACAAATTCACCCCTCCACTTT.

The chain combines TRBV19 with TRBJ1-1, with 8 bases that match TRBD1. The CDR3 runs 14 residues. Per germline, CDR1 LNHDA and CDR2 SQIVND (reference sequence). V lost 4 bases, J lost 5 bases, and 6 bases stayed unmatched. The CDR3 DNA reads TGTGCCAGTAGTACTATAGGACAGGGTACTGAAGCTTTCTTT. This gives the protein CASSTIGQGTEAFF.

The V gene is TRBV7-3, the J gene TRBJ1-2; possibly TRBD1 for D (6 bases). The CDR3 runs to 14 residues. V lost 5 bases, J lost 8 bases, and 18 bases lay in between. Germline assignment: CDR1 SGHTA and CDR2 FQGTGA. The CDR3: CASSQAGRGEGYTF. In DNA form, the CDR3 reads TGTGCCAGCAGCCAAGCAGGGAGGGGGGAAGGCTACACCTTC.

V gene TRBV29-1 combines with J gene TRBJ2-3, with D hard to call. Trimming took 4 bases from V and 1 from J, leaving 9 bases between them. CDR1 is SQVTM and CDR2 is ANQGSEA in the germline V gene. CDR3 length: 13 residues. CDR3 sequence (DNA): TGCAGCGTTGGGAATCTCGGCACAGATACGCAGTATTTT. Translation gives CSVGNLGTDTQYF.

The chain has TRBV19 and TRBJ2-1; TRBD1 matches at 8 bases. J was trimmed by 0 bases and V by 2 bases; bases with no gene match: 3. CDR3 size: 16 residues. CDR1 and CDR2 (germline): LNHDA, SQIVND (reference sequence). The CDR3 DNA follows: TGTGCCAGTAGTATATACAGGGGGAGCTCCTACAATGAGCAGTTCTTC. Translated, it gives CASSIYRGSSYNEQFF.